Below, one T cell receptor beta chain is given with its context. What it recognizes is unknown. This sample is part of a study of graft-versus-host responses after intestinal transplantation. This CDR3 spans 14 amino acids. Trimming stripped 7 bases from V and 0 bases from J, with 12 bases between. Germline CDR1 reads LGHNT; CDR2 reads FRNRAP. Sequencing used immunoSEQ multiplex PCR; TCRdb keeps in-frame clones, though not all of them. The sample carries approximately 86,000 clones, 75% to 95% recorded once. The sample consisted of unstimulated CD4+ T cells sorted from spleen or lymph node cells, taken before intestinal transplant. This TCR came from a human donor who received an intestinal transplant. This chain connects TRBV12-5 to TRBJ1-1; tentatively, D is TRBD1 (6 bases). The CDR3 loop reads CASAWQGMNTEAFF. The CDR3 DNA sequence: TGTGCTAGTGCCTGGCAGGGGATGAACACTGAAGCTTTCTTT.